The source of this T cell receptor (beta chain) is a study of blood T cell repertoires in COVID-19. Study in general: COVID-19 samples from acute and convalescent phases originated in the United States, Italy and Spain.

Data came from immunoSEQ multiplex PCR; TCRdb stores just in-frame clones and leaves some out. The data show 350,000 to 400,000 clones, more than 75% seen once. Looked up from germline, CDR1 is SNHLY and CDR2 is FYNNEI. V lost 4 bases and J 2 bases, leaving 6 bases between the germline ends. CDR3 size: 14 residues. The TCR was taken from a woman aged 18-29 years who had recovered from COVID-19. Sequencing input: PBMCs or T cells enriched from blood (not recorded which). The chain has TRBV2 and TRBJ2-6; D call uncertain. CDR3 nucleotide sequence: TGTGCCAGCAGTGTGGGCCCTGGGGCCAACGTCCTGACTTTC. Protein sequence: CASSVGPGANVLTF.